Below, 16 T cell receptor beta chains from the same sample are listed, as sequenced in a study of blood T cell repertoires in COVID-19. This table comes from immunoSEQ multiplex PCR, and its TCRdb copy is limited to in-frame clones, with some not included. The repertoire holds around 250,000 clones, with about 85% as singletons. Sequencing was performed on peripheral blood. These receptors came from a man between 18 and 35 years old with active or convalescent COVID-19.

V is TRBV27 and J is TRBJ1-5, with D uncertain. Trimming cost V 0 bases and J 5 bases, with 8 bases left between them. The CDR3 runs to 14 residues. From germline, CDR1 is MNHEY and CDR2 SMNVEV (reference sequence). CDR3 coding DNA: TGTGCCAGCAGTTTATCGAGTGTGCATCAGCCCCAGCATTTT. Protein product: CASSLSSVHQPQHF.

The chain employs TRBV25-1 and TRBJ2-1, with 7 bases lining up with TRBD1. Trimming cost V 7 bases and J 4 bases; bases outside gene matches: 4. The CDR3 runs to 13 residues. CDR1 is MGHDK, CDR2 SYGVNS, per germline. The DNA of the CDR3 is TGTGCCAGCAACCGGGACAGTTACAATGAGCAGTTCTTC. It encodes CASNRDSYNEQFF.

This clone was observed once. The chain links TRBV27 to TRBJ1-2; D gene uncertain. The V gene's germline CDR1 is MNHEY and CDR2 SMNVEV (reference sequence). The CDR3 runs 14 residues. Trimming took off 0 bases at V and 4 bases at J, with 9 bases between the two ends. CDR3: CASSLSHQVYGYTF. CDR3 DNA: TGTGCCAGCAGTTTATCCCACCAGGTCTATGGCTACACCTTC.

The rearrangement links TRBV5-1 to TRBJ2-3; TRBD1 aligns across 9 bases. Germline-derived CDR1 and CDR2 are SGHRS and YFSETQ. Trimming at V came to 4 bases and at J to 4 bases, leaving 4 bases not matched to a gene. This CDR3 comprises 14 residues. This chain's CDR3 is CASSGTGRPDTQYF. CDR3 nucleotides: TGCGCCAGCAGCGGGACAGGGAGGCCAGATACGCAGTATTTT.

The V and J genes are TRBV29-1 and TRBJ1-2; a weak D match, TRBD1 (5 bases). The V end lost 4 bases, the J end lost 7 bases, and 13 bases lay between the germline ends. The CDR3 extends over 12 amino acids. Looked up from germline, CDR1 is SQVTM and CDR2 is ANQGSEA. The CDR3 reads CSVVPTGGGYTF. The CDR3 nucleotides read TGCAGCGTTGTTCCCACGGGGGGTGGCTACACCTTC.

This sequence joins TRBV7-2 and TRBJ2-2; 9 bases are a match to TRBD2. The CDR3 totals 17 residues. The germline gives CDR1 SGHTA, CDR2 FQGNSA. V was clipped by 5 bases and J by 7 bases; unmatched bases: 14. Written as DNA, the CDR3 is TGTGCCAGCAGCCGGATCGGGGGTAGCGGGAGCCTCGGGGAGCTGTTTTTT. Its translation is CASSRIGGSGSLGELFF.

This clone has just one count. The CDR3 is CASSLDARDYGYTF. The DNA of the CDR3 is TGCGCCAGCAGCTTGGATGCCAGGGACTATGGCTACACCTTC. The J gene is TRBJ1-2, the V gene TRBV5-1; D is perhaps TRBD1 (5 bases). V shed 0 bases and J shed 3 bases, with 9 bases lying between them. The CDR3 consists of 14 residues. Germline loops: CDR1 SGHRS, CDR2 YFSETQ.

The chain joins TRBV12-3 or TRBV12-4 to TRBJ2-2; D gene uncertain. Trimming took off 5 bases at V and 0 bases at J, with 4 bases between the two ends. There are 13 residues in the CDR3. The CDR3 reads CASSLTNTGELFF. In DNA, the CDR3 is TGTGCCAGCAGTCTAACGAACACCGGGGAGCTGTTTTTT.

This clone was seen only a few times. V gene TRBV6-2 or TRBV6-3 combines with J gene TRBJ2-1; TRBD1 is a possible D gene (5 bases). This CDR3 region has 14 residues. From germline, CDR1 is MNHEY and CDR2 SVGEGT. V shed 3 bases and J shed 2 bases, with 8 bases lying between them. CDR3 sequence (DNA): TGTGCCAGCAGTTATCAACAGGCCTACAATGAGCAGTTCTTC. It is translated as CASSYQQAYNEQFF.

This clone was seen once. The V call is TRBV5-6, the J call TRBJ2-1, with a weak D call TRBD1 (5 bases). With 1 base removed from V and 4 bases from J, the gap between germline ends came to 9 bases. The germline gives CDR1 SGHDT, CDR2 YYEEEE. The CDR3 covers 14 residues. The CDR3 DNA sequence: TGTGCCAGCAGCTTGCTGGGGCCGTACAATGAGCAGTTCTTC. As protein: CASSLLGPYNEQFF.

This rearrangement joins TRBV6-5 to TRBJ1-1, with TRBD1 identical over 8 bases. There are 13 residues in the CDR3. Per germline, CDR1 MNHEY and CDR2 SVGAGI. The V gene end was trimmed by 6 bases and the J gene end by 3 bases; junction bases not matched to a gene: 3. The DNA for the CDR3 is TGTGCCAGCAGAGAGACAGGGGACACTGAAGCTTTCTTT. It yields the protein CASRETGDTEAFF.

This clone was observed once. The CDR3 here is CASADRGGQETQYF. The CDR3 region has the DNA TGCGCCAGCGCGGACAGGGGAGGGCAAGAGACCCAGTACTTC. The V call is TRBV5-1, the J call TRBJ2-5; 9 bases map to TRBD1. With 7 bases clipped from V and 2 bases from J, the junction kept 6 bases outside the gene matches. Germline V lookup: CDR1 SGHRS, CDR2 YFSETQ. This CDR3 has 14 residues.

The chain is built from TRBV2 and TRBJ1-4; D not certain. Germline CDR1 is SNHLY and CDR2 is FYNNEI. Between the trimmed V and J ends, which lost 7 bases and 5 bases, there was a span of 14 bases. The CDR3 runs 14 residues. The CDR3 loop reads CASKVSQLNEKLFF. As DNA, the CDR3 is TGTGCCAGCAAAGTTTCACAGTTAAATGAAAAACTGTTTTTT.

About this clone itself: Other nucleotide sequences from this sample produce the same CDR3. The rearrangement links TRBV24-1 to TRBJ1-1, with D tentatively TRBD1 (5 bases). V lost 2 bases to trimming and J lost 0 bases, with 9 bases between them. Germline CDR1 reads KGHDR; CDR2 reads SFDVKD. This CDR3 is 15 amino acids long. CDR3 sequence: CATSDSRGLNTEAFF. The CDR3 region has the DNA TGTGCCACCAGTGATTCGCGGGGCTTGAACACTGAAGCTTTCTTT.

Only a few counts were recorded for this clone. The chain joins TRBV3-1 (or the pseudogene TRBV3-2) to TRBJ1-3; D is undetermined. With 4 bases removed from V and 3 bases from J, the gap between germline ends came to 13 bases. Germline V CDR1 and CDR2: LGHDT, YNNKEL (reference sequence). The length of the CDR3 is 15 residues. CDR3 in DNA: TGTGCCAGCAGCCTCCTGGCAGGTAGTGGAAACACCATATATTTT. This sequence encodes CASSLLAGSGNTIYF.

This clone has ten or more counts. In the same sample, other DNA sequences code for this CDR3. V is TRBV2 and J is TRBJ2-7, with D maybe TRBD2 (6 bases). Germline V gene lookup returns CDR1 SNHLY and CDR2 FYNNEI. The CDR3 loop spans 12 amino acids. Trimming removed 4 bases from V and 3 bases from J, with 7 bases in between. The CDR3 reads CASSVEGYEQYF. The CDR3 region has the DNA TGTGCCAGCAGTGTGGAGGGCTACGAGCAGTACTTC. The full variable domain, rest sourced from reference TRBV2 and TRBJ2-7, is EPEVTQTPSHQVTQMGQEVILRCVPISNHLYFYWYRQILGQKVEFLVSFYNNEISEKSEIFDDQFSVERPDGSNFTLKIRSTKLEDSAMYFCASSVEGYEQYFGPGTRLTVT.